Presented here are 25 T cell receptor beta chains from one specimen sequenced in a study of PD-L1 blockade in urothelial cancer. TCRdb's copy holds only in-frame clones and misses some; the assay was immunoSEQ multiplex PCR. The repertoire consists of 50,000 to 60,000 clones, with 88% occurring once and the leading ten covering less than 2.5%. Time point meaning: peripheral blood 6 weeks after treatment start. Sequenced here: PBMCs, sampled around atezolizumab (anti-PD-L1) treatment. The source is a man aged 55 to 69 with urothelial cancer.

This sequence joins TRBV4-3 and TRBJ2-3; TRBD2 is a possible D gene (6 bases). V was cut by 0 bases and J by 3 bases, with 16 bases left in between. Germline V gives CDR1 LGHNA, CDR2 YSLEER. The CDR3 sequence is 17 residues long. The CDR3 protein is CASSQDLGTPQTDTQYF. The DNA for the CDR3 is TGCGCCAGCAGCCAAGATCTCGGGACTCCCCAAACAGATACGCAGTATTTT.

V and J are TRBV28 and TRBJ1-1, with D possibly matching TRBD1 (5 bases). Trimming left V 2 bases short and J 6 bases short, with 7 bases between. CDR3 length equals 12 residues. The germline V gene has CDR1 MDHEN and CDR2 SYDVKM. The chain's CDR3 is CASSLARAEAFF. CDR3 bases: TGTGCCAGCAGTTTAGCCAGGGCTGAAGCTTTCTTT.

The rearrangement uses TRBV29-1 and TRBJ2-7, with a possible D match to TRBD2 (5 bases). Germline V gene sequence: CDR1 SQVTM, CDR2 ANQGSEA. Trimming removed 2 bases at V and 3 bases at J, with 5 bases between. The length of the CDR3 is 11 residues. CDR3 sequence: CSVERGYEQYF. The CDR3 coding sequence is TGCAGCGTTGAACGGGGCTACGAGCAGTACTTC.

This sequence joins TRBV7-8 and TRBJ1-1; D is perhaps TRBD1 (6 bases). Trimming pared 1 base from V and 1 base from J, leaving 10 bases between. Looked up from germline, CDR1 is SGHVS and CDR2 is FQNEAQ. The CDR3 covers 15 residues. Written as DNA, the CDR3 is TGTGCCAGCAGCTTAGGGGGGCAGGGGAACACTGAAGCTTTCTTT. Its protein product is CASSLGGQGNTEAFF. The full variable domain, with the rest looked up from reference TRBV7-8 and TRBJ1-1, is GAGVSQSPRYKVAKRGQDVALRCDPISGHVSLFWYQQALGQGPEFLTYFQNEAQLDKSGLPSDRFFAERPEGSVSTLKIQRTQQEDSAVYLCASSLGGQGNTEAFFGQGTRLTVV.

This clone was recorded only once. This CDR3 reads CASSSTTGQETQYF. Written as DNA, the CDR3 is TGTGCCAGCAGCTCAACGACGGGCCAAGAGACCCAGTACTTC. The rearrangement joins TRBV7-6 to TRBJ2-5; D not resolved. Trimming cost V 4 bases and J 1 base, with 10 bases left between them. The CDR3 spans 14 residues. Germline-derived CDR1 and CDR2 are SGHVS and FNYEAQ. Filled out from reference TRBV7-6 and TRBJ2-5, the complete variable domain reads GAGVSQSPRYKVTKRGQDVALRCDPISGHVSLYWYRQALGQGPEFLTYFNYEAQQDKSGLPNDRFSAERPEGSISTLTIQRTEQRDSAMYRCASSSTTGQETQYFGPGTRLLVL.

This chain connects TRBV10-3 to TRBJ2-6, with 8 bases identical to TRBD1. The CDR3 consists of 16 residues. After removal of 9 bases from V and 4 bases from J, the junction contained 11 bases not matched to a gene. Germline V lookup: CDR1 ENHRY, CDR2 SYGVKD. CDR3 sequence (DNA): TGTGCCATTCGGGCCCAGGGGGCACAGGGGGCCAACGTCCTGACTTTC. Its protein product is CAIRAQGAQGANVLTF.

J is TRBJ2-5 and V is TRBV11-1; possibly TRBD2 for D (6 bases). The CDR3 runs to 14 residues. From germline, CDR1 is SGHAT and CDR2 FQDESV (reference sequence). V dropped 4 bases and J dropped 2 bases, with 11 bases sitting between them. The CDR3, as DNA: TGTGCCAGCAGCTCCCGGGACTTTCAAGAGACCCAGTACTTC. This sequence encodes CASSSRDFQETQYF.

This chain links TRBV4-3 with TRBJ2-1; 13 bases are a match to TRBD2. J gave up 7 bases and V 4 bases, and 7 bases lay outside the gene matches. The CDR3 totals 16 residues. Germline CDR1 reads LGHNA; CDR2 reads YSLEER. CDR3 nucleotide sequence: TGCGCCAGCAGCCCCCGACTAGCGGGAGGAGGAAATGAGCAGTTCTTC. The encoded protein is CASSPRLAGGGNEQFF.

The chain couples TRBV29-1 to TRBJ1-4, with 10 bases matching TRBD1. Germline values: CDR1 SQVTM, CDR2 ANQGSEA. This CDR3 is 13 amino acids long. The V and J ends lost 6 bases and 10 bases, in that order; junction bases with no gene match: 8. The CDR3: CSVAGTGAGKLFF. As DNA, the CDR3 is TGCAGCGTGGCCGGGACAGGGGCTGGAAAACTGTTTTTT. The variable domain in full, completed from reference TRBV29-1 and TRBJ1-4, reads SAVISQKPSRDICQRGTSLTIQCQVDSQVTMMFWYRQQPGQSLTLIATANQGSEATYESGFVIDKFPISRPNLTFSTLTVSNMSPEDSSIYLCSVAGTGAGKLFFGSGTQLSVL.

The chain links TRBV30 to TRBJ1-3, with D perhaps matching TRBD1 (6 bases). Germline CDR1 GTSNPN, CDR2 SVGIG (reference sequence). The CDR3 extends over 15 amino acids. V was trimmed by 0 bases and J by 1 base, leaving 10 bases between them. CDR3: CAWSVRGASGNTIYF. Here the CDR3 DNA reads TGTGCCTGGAGTGTACGGGGGGCGTCTGGAAACACCATATATTTT.

The genes are TRBV25-1 and TRBJ2-7; TRBD2 matches 8 bases. In germline, CDR1 is MGHDK, CDR2 SYGVNS. The CDR3 spans 14 residues. The V segment lost 6 bases and the J segment 0 bases; nucleotides outside the gene matches: 4. The CDR3 reads CASRGSGTSYEQYF. DNA of the CDR3: TGTGCCAGCAGGGGTAGCGGGACCTCCTACGAGCAGTACTTC.

The chain is built from TRBV2 and TRBJ2-7; the D gene is possibly TRBD1 (6 bases). Looked up from germline, CDR1 is SNHLY and CDR2 is FYNNEI. Trimming took 5 bases from V and 3 from J, leaving 11 bases between them. The CDR3 totals 13 residues. The CDR3 here is CASSLYRVYEQYF. The CDR3, as DNA: TGTGCCAGCAGTCTTTACAGGGTCTACGAGCAGTACTTC.

This clone was picked up one time. V is TRBV5-5 and J is TRBJ2-1; 7 bases match TRBD1. This CDR3 has 16 amino acids. CDR1 and CDR2 (germline): SGHKS, YYEKEE (reference sequence). V shed 0 bases and J 1 base; nucleotides not matched to a gene: 4. The CDR3 spells CASSLGGTVSYNEQFF. In DNA form, the CDR3 reads TGTGCCAGCAGCTTGGGGGGGACAGTTTCCTACAATGAGCAGTTCTTC.

The chain has TRBV20-1 and TRBJ2-3; D ambiguous. The CDR3 extends over 11 amino acids. V lost 2 bases, J lost 6 bases, and 6 bases lay in between. Germline CDR1 is DFQATT and CDR2 is SNEGSKA (reference sequence). The CDR3 region is CSARLFDTQYF. Written as DNA, the CDR3 is TGCAGTGCTAGATTATTTGATACGCAGTATTTT.

V gene TRBV7-2 combines with J gene TRBJ1-4; D not certain. Germline CDR1 reads SGHTA; CDR2 reads FQGNSA. The germline V and J ends were trimmed by 0 bases and 5 bases, with 10 bases remaining between them. The CDR3 has 15 residues. The CDR3 reads CASSLAAGGNEKLFF. The CDR3 coding sequence is TGTGCCAGCAGCTTAGCGGCAGGAGGGAATGAAAAACTGTTTTTT.

This chain uses TRBV6-6 with TRBJ2-3; unclear D gene. From germline, CDR1 is MNHNY and CDR2 SVGAGI (reference sequence). Trimming pared 0 bases from V and 5 bases from J, leaving 9 bases between. CDR3 length equals 14 residues. This CDR3 reads CASSYSRMGDTQYF. DNA of the CDR3: TGTGCCAGCAGTTACTCGAGGATGGGAGATACGCAGTATTTT.

This chain joins TRBV14 and TRBJ2-7, with 14 bases lining up with TRBD2. Germline V gives CDR1 SGHDN, CDR2 FVKESK. V was clipped by 4 bases and J by 0 bases; unmatched bases: 8. This CDR3 has 18 residues. CDR3 sequence: CASSPLTSGRASSYEQYF. The CDR3 region has the DNA TGTGCCAGCAGCCCCCTGACTAGCGGGAGGGCGAGCTCCTACGAGCAGTACTTC. Combining the CDR3 with reference TRBV14 and TRBJ2-7 gives the whole variable domain EAGVTQFPSHSVIEKGQTVTLRCDPISGHDNLYWYRRVMGKEIKFLLHFVKESKQDESGMPNNRFLAERTGGTYSTLKVQPAELEDSGVYFCASSPLTSGRASSYEQYFGPGTRLTVT.

V gene TRBV30 combines with J gene TRBJ2-4; D gene uncertain. Germline assignment: CDR1 GTSNPN and CDR2 SVGIG (reference sequence). Trimming removed 2 bases from V and 8 bases from J, with 7 bases in between. The CDR3 has 11 amino acids. The CDR3 region has the DNA TGTGCCTGGAGTCCACGGGACATTCAGTACTTC. Encoded protein: CAWSPRDIQYF.

V is TRBV6-6 and J is TRBJ2-5; D might be TRBD1 (6 bases). Trimming took off 5 bases at V and 0 bases at J, with 16 bases between the two ends. CDR3 length: 16 amino acids. Germline V CDR1 and CDR2: MNHNY, SVGAGI (reference sequence). CDR3 loop: CASSAYRARNQETQYF. The CDR3 nucleotides are TGTGCCAGCAGTGCCTACAGGGCTCGAAACCAAGAGACCCAGTACTTC.

The V call is TRBV2, the J call TRBJ2-2; 9 bases match TRBD1. V lost 7 bases to trimming and J lost 7 bases; unmatched junction nucleotides: 10. CDR3 length: 15 amino acids. Germline CDR1 reads SNHLY; CDR2 reads FYNNEI. In DNA, the CDR3 is TGTGCCAGCAAGTTGGGACAGGGCGGTTACGGGGAGCTGTTTTTT. Protein: CASKLGQGGYGELFF.

This clone was observed once. This chain joins TRBV7-9 and TRBJ2-2, with TRBD2 as a possible D gene (6 bases). The germline CDR1 and CDR2 sequences are SEHNR and FQNEAQ (reference sequence). This CDR3 region has 14 residues. Trimming pared 8 bases from V and 1 base from J, leaving 11 bases between. The CDR3 reads CASAGTGNTGELFF. As DNA, the CDR3 is TGTGCCAGCGCCGGGACTGGGAACACCGGGGAGCTGTTTTTT.

This clone was counted a single time. The chain carries TRBV6-5 and TRBJ2-3, with a tentative D call TRBD2 (6 bases). The germline gives CDR1 MNHEY, CDR2 SVGAGI. V lost 6 bases to trimming and J lost 12 bases, with 22 bases between them. The CDR3 is 14 amino acids. The chain's CDR3 is CASSRTSGVVFQYF. The CDR3 bases are TGTGCCAGCAGCCGAACTTCGGGGGTTGTTTTTCAGTATTTT.

The chain has TRBV19 and TRBJ2-7; 8 bases agree with TRBD1. Trimming cost V 4 bases and J 5 bases; bases outside gene matches: 7. Germline V gene sequence: CDR1 LNHDA, CDR2 SQIVND (reference sequence). The CDR3 sequence is 14 residues long. CDR3 protein: CASSTRTGIDEQYF. In DNA form, the CDR3 reads TGTGCCAGTAGTACCCGGACAGGGATCGACGAGCAGTACTTC.

The rearrangement links TRBV28 to TRBJ1-2; 9 nucleotides agree with TRBD1. The germline V gene has CDR1 MDHEN and CDR2 SYDVKM. The junction had 2 bases not matched to a gene; V was cut back by 4 bases and J by 2 bases. CDR3 size: 14 residues. CDR3 DNA sequence: TGTGCCAGCAGTTGGGGACAGGGAAACTATGGCTACACCTTC. Protein product: CASSWGQGNYGYTF.

The chain uses TRBV29-1 and TRBJ2-3, with TRBD1 matching 7 bases. The CDR3 runs to 15 residues. Germline lookup yields CDR1 SQVTM and CDR2 ANQGSEA. With 6 bases clipped from V and 1 base from J, the junction kept 10 bases outside the gene matches. The CDR3 is CSVGKGARGTDTQYF. CDR3 sequence (DNA): TGCAGCGTGGGGAAGGGGGCGCGGGGCACAGATACGCAGTATTTT.